This is a list of T cell receptor beta chains from one sample in a study of blood T cell repertoires in COVID-19. The protocol was immunoSEQ multiplex PCR, while the TCRdb copy is restricted to in-frame clones and leaves out a portion. The sample has around 80,000 clones, roughly 87% seen once. Sequencing used peripheral blood. Source of these receptors: a man older than 75 with acute or convalescent COVID-19. Each CDR3 is given with its conserved first and last residue. The D gene is left open where the match is weak. Only part of the rows carry a size: once, few, many, or a class if the clone is expanded.

CDR3 protein: CASRTGQGNTEAFF
CDR3 DNA: TGTGCCAGCAGGACCGGACAGGGGAACACTGAAGCTTTCTTT
D gene: TRBD1
J gene: TRBJ1-1
V gene: TRBV28
clone size: once

CDR3 protein: CASSPDRGGEKLFF
CDR3 DNA: TGTGCCAGCAGCCCGGACAGGGGTGGTGAAAAACTGTTTTTT
D gene: TRBD1
J gene: TRBJ1-4
V gene: TRBV6-5
clone size: NA

CDR3 protein: CATSDLKRGRALDGYTF
CDR3 DNA: TGTGCCACCAGTGATCTCAAAAGGGGCAGGGCTTTAGATGGCTACACCTTC
D gene: NA
J gene: TRBJ1-2
V gene: TRBV24-1
clone size: NA

CDR3 protein: CASSLSGGPTEQYF
CDR3 DNA: TGCGCCAGCAGTTTATCGGGGGGGCCGACTGAGCAGTACTTC
D gene: TRBD2
J gene: TRBJ2-7
V gene: TRBV5-1
clone size: NA

CDR3 protein: CATSDPTGREQFF
CDR3 DNA: TGTGCCACCAGTGACCCTACAGGCCGTGAGCAGTTCTTC
D gene: NA
J gene: TRBJ2-1
V gene: TRBV24-1
clone size: once

CDR3 protein: CASSQRGLRLAKNIQYF
CDR3 DNA: TGTGCCAGCAGCCAAAGGGGACTACGCCTAGCCAAAAACATTCAGTACTTC
D gene: TRBD2
J gene: TRBJ2-4
V gene: TRBV3-1/TRBV3-2
clone size: NA

CDR3 protein: CASSWNQQGMNTEAFF
CDR3 DNA: TGCGCCAGCAGCTGGAACCAACAGGGAATGAACACTGAAGCTTTCTTT
D gene: NA
J gene: TRBJ1-1
V gene: TRBV5-1
clone size: once

CDR3 protein: CASSPLGQGAYEQYF
CDR3 DNA: TGTGCCAGCAGCCCCCTGGGACAGGGAGCGTACGAGCAGTACTTC
D gene: TRBD1
J gene: TRBJ2-7
V gene: TRBV5-4
clone size: NA

CDR3 protein: CATSDNPGGTQYF
CDR3 DNA: TGTGCCACCAGTGACAACCCCGGGGGTACGCAGTATTTT
D gene: NA
J gene: TRBJ2-3
V gene: TRBV24-1
clone size: NA

CDR3 protein: CASSYRDSIYEQYF
CDR3 DNA: TGTGCCAGCAGCTACCGGGACAGCATCTACGAGCAGTACTTC
D gene: TRBD1
J gene: TRBJ2-7
V gene: TRBV7-2
clone size: NA

CDR3 protein: CASNEDRHGGELFF
CDR3 DNA: TGTGCCAGTAACGAAGACAGGCACGGCGGGGAGCTGTTTTTT
D gene: NA
J gene: TRBJ2-2
V gene: TRBV19
clone size: NA

CDR3 protein: CASSLGLADYNEQFF
CDR3 DNA: TGCGCCAGCAGCTTAGGACTAGCGGACTACAATGAGCAGTTCTTC
D gene: TRBD2
J gene: TRBJ2-1
V gene: TRBV5-1
clone size: NA

CDR3 protein: CASSLLAGYNEQFF
CDR3 DNA: TGTGCCAGCAGCTTACTAGCGGGGTACAATGAGCAGTTCTTC
D gene: TRBD2
J gene: TRBJ2-1
V gene: TRBV7-3
clone size: NA

CDR3 protein: CASSAWTSDEQFF
CDR3 DNA: TGTGCCAGCAGCGCATGGACTAGCGATGAGCAGTTCTTC
D gene: TRBD2
J gene: TRBJ2-1
V gene: TRBV9
clone size: NA

CDR3 protein: CASSRQGSTNYGYTF
CDR3 DNA: TGTGCCAGCAGCCGCCAGGGCTCGACTAACTATGGCTACACCTTC
D gene: NA
J gene: TRBJ1-2
V gene: TRBV6-6
clone size: NA

CDR3 protein: CASSLVALGTLHF
CDR3 DNA: TGCGCCAGCAGCTTGGTAGCCCTCGGGACCCTCCACTTT
D gene: NA
J gene: TRBJ1-6
V gene: TRBV5-1
clone size: NA

CDR3 protein: CASSPAGGPLETQYF
CDR3 DNA: TGTGCCAGCAGCCCAGCGGGGGGGCCTCTGGAGACCCAGTACTTC
D gene: TRBD2
J gene: TRBJ2-5
V gene: TRBV4-2
clone size: NA

CDR3 protein: CASSLREGVTSPLHF
CDR3 DNA: TGTGCCAGCAGCCTCCGTGAAGGGGTAACTTCACCCCTCCACTTT
D gene: NA
J gene: TRBJ1-6
V gene: TRBV11-2
clone size: NA

CDR3 protein: CASSLRQGGEETQYF
CDR3 DNA: TGCGCCAGCAGCTTACGACAGGGGGGCGAAGAGACCCAGTACTTC
D gene: TRBD1
J gene: TRBJ2-5
V gene: TRBV5-1
clone size: NA

CDR3 protein: CASSEGGVRGNQPQHF
CDR3 DNA: TGTGCCAGCAGTGAAGGGGGGGTACGAGGCAATCAGCCCCAGCATTTT
D gene: NA
J gene: TRBJ1-5
V gene: TRBV2
clone size: NA

CDR3 protein: CASLGRGGSSYNEQFF
CDR3 DNA: TGTGCCAGCCTAGGGCGGGGCGGAAGCTCCTACAATGAGCAGTTCTTC
D gene: NA
J gene: TRBJ2-1
V gene: TRBV2
clone size: NA

CDR3 protein: CACGRSGGSYNEQFF
CDR3 DNA: TGTGCCTGCGGGAGAAGCGGGGGGTCATACAATGAGCAGTTCTTC
D gene: TRBD2
J gene: TRBJ2-1
V gene: TRBV30
clone size: NA

CDR3 protein: CATRRSGNNSPLHF
CDR3 DNA: TGTGCCACCCGAAGATCGGGAAATAATTCACCCCTCCACTTT
D gene: NA
J gene: TRBJ1-6
V gene: TRBV6-5
clone size: few

CDR3 protein: CASSLLGGSYNEQFF
CDR3 DNA: TGCGCCAGCAGCTTGTTGGGGGGCTCCTACAATGAGCAGTTCTTC
D gene: NA
J gene: TRBJ2-1
V gene: TRBV5-1
clone size: NA

CDR3 protein: CASSPSEQGLSQETQYF
CDR3 DNA: TGTGCCAGCTCACCTAGTGAACAGGGGTTATCTCAAGAGACCCAGTACTTC
D gene: TRBD1
J gene: TRBJ2-5
V gene: TRBV18
clone size: NA

CDR3 protein: CASSPPAGRNEQFF
CDR3 DNA: TGTGCCAGCTCACCACCGGCGGGCCGGAATGAGCAGTTCTTC
D gene: NA
J gene: TRBJ2-1
V gene: TRBV18
clone size: NA

CDR3 protein: CASSSLPGLAVSYEQYF
CDR3 DNA: TGCGCCAGCAGCTCTCTCCCGGGACTAGCGGTATCCTACGAGCAGTACTTC
D gene: TRBD2
J gene: TRBJ2-7
V gene: TRBV5-1
clone size: NA

CDR3 protein: CASSQEGRGLGSPLHF
CDR3 DNA: TGCGCCAGCAGCCAAGAGGGTAGGGGGCTGGGTTCACCCCTCCACTTT
D gene: TRBD1
J gene: TRBJ1-6
V gene: TRBV4-1
clone size: NA

CDR3 protein: CASSLGGTGARGVYGYTF
CDR3 DNA: TGTGCCAGCAGCTTAGGTGGGACAGGGGCACGTGGCGTCTATGGCTACACCTTC
D gene: TRBD1
J gene: TRBJ1-2
V gene: TRBV11-2
clone size: NA

CDR3 protein: CASSLGGAYQNEQFF
CDR3 DNA: TGTGCCAGCAGCTTGGGCGGGGCCTATCAGAATGAGCAGTTCTTC
D gene: NA
J gene: TRBJ2-1
V gene: TRBV5-4
clone size: NA

CDR3 protein: CASSPPLGQGNYGYTF
CDR3 DNA: TGTGCCAGCTCACCACCACTAGGCCAGGGGAACTATGGCTACACCTTC
D gene: NA
J gene: TRBJ1-2
V gene: TRBV18
clone size: NA

CDR3 protein: CASSVRDRVDYGYTF
CDR3 DNA: TGTGCCAGCAGCGTCCGGGACAGGGTGGACTATGGCTACACCTTC
D gene: TRBD1
J gene: TRBJ1-2
V gene: TRBV9
clone size: NA

CDR3 protein: CASSLRPGSNQPQHF
CDR3 DNA: TGTGCCAGCTCATTAAGGCCAGGGAGCAATCAGCCCCAGCATTTT
D gene: NA
J gene: TRBJ1-5
V gene: TRBV18
clone size: NA

CDR3 protein: CASSKLSARVSYEQYF
CDR3 DNA: TGTGCCAGCAGCAAACTTTCGGCCAGGGTCTCCTACGAGCAGTACTTC
D gene: NA
J gene: TRBJ2-7
V gene: TRBV21-1
clone size: once

CDR3 protein: CASSLGQATDTQYF
CDR3 DNA: TGTGCCAGCAGCTTAGGGCAGGCCACAGATACGCAGTATTTT
D gene: NA
J gene: TRBJ2-3
V gene: TRBV11-3
clone size: once

CDR3 protein: CASSSMTSDTDTQYF
CDR3 DNA: TGCGCCAGCAGCTCCATGACTAGCGACACAGATACGCAGTATTTT
D gene: TRBD2
J gene: TRBJ2-3
V gene: TRBV5-1
clone size: NA

CDR3 protein: CAWSLAGAKETQYF
CDR3 DNA: TGTGCCTGGAGCCTAGCGGGGGCGAAAGAGACCCAGTACTTC
D gene: TRBD2
J gene: TRBJ2-5
V gene: TRBV30
clone size: NA

CDR3 protein: CASSPPARTTGGAFF
CDR3 DNA: TGTGCCAGCTCACCACCAGCTCGCACCACCGGGGGAGCTTTCTTT
D gene: NA
J gene: TRBJ1-1
V gene: TRBV18
clone size: NA

CDR3 protein: CASSAGLNTGELFF
CDR3 DNA: TGTGCCAGCAGCGCGGGACTTAACACCGGGGAGCTGTTTTTT
D gene: NA
J gene: TRBJ2-2
V gene: TRBV9
clone size: NA